This TCR beta chain derives from a study of technical replicates of blood from a few donors. Per the germline V gene, CDR1 is SGHTA and CDR2 is FQGNSA. With 8 bases clipped from V and 5 bases from J, the junction kept 5 bases outside the gene matches. CDR3 length: 14 residues. Measured with immunoSEQ multiplex PCR; TCRdb has only the in-frame clones, and not every one. This sample has approximately 81,000 clones; 90% to 97% occur once, and the top ten carry 0.36%. The material sequenced was T cells isolated from PBMCs. The rearrangement joins TRBV7-2 to TRBJ2-2; 10 bases map to TRBD1. The receptor's source is a human donor in good health. In DNA, the CDR3 is TGTGCCAGCGGGGGACAGGGGTCTACCGGGGAGCTGTTTTTT. It codes for CASGGQGSTGELFF. The entire variable domain, with the rest obtained from reference TRBV7-2 and TRBJ2-2, is as follows: GAGVSQSPSNKVTEKGKDVELRCDPISGHTALYWYRQSLGQGLEFLIYFQGNSAPDKSGLPSDRFSAERTGGSVSTLTIQRTQQEDSAVYLCASGGQGSTGELFFGEGSRLTVL.